This T cell receptor (beta chain) was captured in a study of T cells in Graves' hyperthyroidism and ophthalmopathy. Study summary: The blood sample was taken at first diagnosis, before treatment began.

General study findings and limits: Patients with ophthalmopathy were separated from those with stable hyperthyroidism by a 13 V-J model. Blood also showed most of the thyroid clonotypes that were expanded above 0.001.

Points on this clonotype: Its antigen is still unknown.

Roughly 10 ml of fresh peripheral blood supplied the PBMCs. It was RNA transcripts that yielded the amplified TCR beta CDR3 regions. A first-round RT-PCR of the TCR CDR3 used the HTBI primer set. TCRdb processed the multiplex PCR reads anew with MiXCR; each CDR3 protein has one entry. The data hold 500,000 to 800,000 distinct CDR3 sequences, with about 14% observed a single time. The TCR was taken from a woman aged 50 to 60 with Graves' ophthalmopathy. The sequenced material came from blood.

The CDR3 loop reads CASSPAYFSYNEQFF. The CDR3 nucleotides are TGTGCCAGCAGCCCAGCCTACTTCTCCTACAATGAGCAGTTCTTC. This chain uses TRBV9 with TRBJ2-1, with D unresolved. Trimming pared 4 bases from V and 0 bases from J, leaving 11 bases between. The CDR3 length is 15 residues. Per the germline V gene, CDR1 is SGDLS and CDR2 is YYNGEE.